This T cell receptor beta chain came from a study of cytomegalovirus exposure and HLA in healthy donors. General observations from the study: Most CMV-associated TCR beta chains were later found to appear HLA-restricted. Reportedly, cytomegalovirus status was diagnosed with high sensitivity and specificity.

Looked up from germline, CDR1 is SGHAT and CDR2 is FQNNGV. Trimming removed 0 bases from V and 5 bases from J, with 17 bases in between. The CDR3 is 16 amino acids. Turning to this clone: What it binds is unknown.

Vbeta (60) and Jbeta (13) primers were used in the PCR. Produced via immunoSEQ multiplex PCR; TCRdb's table is partial and in-frame only. The sample holds some 210,000 clones, about 78% seen once. The TCR sequence derives from a male donor in good health and CMV-seronegative. The chain joins TRBV11-2 to TRBJ2-7; D gene ambiguous. The material sequenced was PBMCs. CDR3 protein: CASSLDSTRTNNEQYF. The CDR3 DNA sequence: TGTGCCAGCAGCTTAGATTCGACTCGTACGAATAACGAGCAGTACTTC.